A single sample is the source of the 9 T cell receptor beta chains below, sequenced in a study of cytomegalovirus exposure and HLA in healthy donors. The PCR ran on 60 Vbeta and 13 Jbeta primers. Assay: immunoSEQ multiplex PCR; the TCRdb copy retains only in-frame clones and omits some. The top ten hold around 4.3% of the sample, which has around 100,000 clones, approximately 74% seen once. The sequencing sample was made of PBMCs. The receptor set was obtained from a woman in her 40s in good health and CMV-seropositive.

The CDR3 sequence: CASSLAGAQNEQFF. CDR3 sequence (DNA): TGTGCCAGCAGCTTAGCGGGGGCGCAAAATGAGCAGTTCTTC. The chain uses TRBV7-6 and TRBJ2-1; a weak D match, TRBD1 (6 bases). Germline lookup yields CDR1 SGHVS and CDR2 FNYEAQ. The CDR3 is 14 amino acids. The V gene lost 0 bases and the J gene lost 7 bases, with 10 bases spanning the gap.

V gene TRBV18 combines with J gene TRBJ2-7; a weak D match, TRBD1 (6 bases). V lost 3 bases and J lost 6, with 12 bases in between. This CDR3 contains 13 residues. Germline V gene data show CDR1 as KGHSH and CDR2 as LQKENI. CDR3 protein: CASSPSQQGEQYF. As DNA, the CDR3 is TGTGCCAGCTCACCGTCCCAACAGGGCGAGCAGTACTTC. The whole variable domain, remainder taken from reference TRBV18 and TRBJ2-7, is NAGVMQNPRHLVRRRGQEARLRCSPMKGHSHVYWYRQLPEEGLKFMVYLQKENIIDESGMPKERFSAEFPKEGPSILRIQQVVRGDSAAYFCASSPSQQGEQYFGPGTRLTVT.

This clone was seen only once. The chain links TRBV30 to TRBJ1-5; 7 bases match TRBD1. V trimming: 1 base; J trimming: 9 bases; junction bases outside the gene matches: 3. Germline V gene data show CDR1 as GTSNPN and CDR2 as SVGIG (reference sequence). This CDR3 contains 12 residues. CDR3 loop: CAWSGQGAPQHF. CDR3 sequence (DNA): TGTGCCTGGAGTGGACAGGGCGCGCCCCAGCATTTT.

This rearrangement joins TRBV6-1 to TRBJ2-7, with 9 bases matching TRBD1. CDR1 MNHNS and CDR2 SASEGT come from the germline V gene. CDR3 length equals 15 residues. V gave up 7 bases and J gave up 2 bases; unmatched junction bases: 9. The CDR3 region is CASNPGQGYAYEQYF. The CDR3 nucleotides are TGTGCCAGCAACCCGGGACAGGGTTATGCCTACGAGCAGTACTTC.

V is TRBV7-8 and J is TRBJ1-2; D uncertain. This CDR3 spans 15 amino acids. Per germline, CDR1 SGHVS and CDR2 FQNEAQ. Trimming took off 1 base at V and 0 bases at J, with 9 bases between the two ends. DNA of the CDR3: TGTGCCAGCAGCTTAGGGTGGGGAGCTAACTATGGCTACACCTTC. Amino acid sequence: CASSLGWGANYGYTF.

The CDR3 DNA follows: TGCGCCAGCAGCCAAGATAAGGAGGGGCTGGGAACTGAAGCTTTCTTT. As protein: CASSQDKEGLGTEAFF. The chain is built from TRBV4-1 and TRBJ1-1, with D perhaps matching TRBD1 (5 bases). Trimming stripped 0 bases from V and 5 bases from J, with 16 bases between. CDR1 MGHRA and CDR2 YSYEKL come from the germline V gene. The CDR3 loop spans 16 amino acids.

This clone has a handful of counts. This CDR3 reads CASSNTGTGANVLTF. The DNA for the CDR3 is TGTGCCAGTAGTAATACAGGGACTGGGGCCAACGTCCTGACTTTC. The genes are TRBV19 and TRBJ2-6; the D gene is possibly TRBD1 (6 bases). The V end was cut by 4 bases, the J end by 2 bases, with 9 bases between. The CDR3 has 15 residues. Per the germline V gene, CDR1 is LNHDA and CDR2 is SQIVND (reference sequence).

Only a few counts were recorded for this clone. V and J are TRBV7-2 and TRBJ2-6; 9 bases are shared with TRBD2. Trimming at V came to 0 bases and at J to 4 bases, leaving 7 bases not matched to a gene. The CDR3 is 18 residues long. CDR1 SGHTA and CDR2 FQGNSA come from the germline V gene. The CDR3 coding sequence is TGTGCCAGCAGCTTAGCTTCCCTTGGACTAGCGGGGGCCAACGTCCTGACTTTC. Protein: CASSLASLGLAGANVLTF.

V and J are TRBV4-1 and TRBJ2-7; 7 nucleotides match TRBD1. CDR3 length: 17 residues. CDR1 is MGHRA, CDR2 YSYEKL, per germline. With V trimmed by 2 bases and J by 2 bases, 12 bases remained unmatched. CDR3 DNA sequence: TGCGCCAGCAGCCAACCTCGGACAGGAATCGTGCCCTACGAGCAGTACTTC. Translated: CASSQPRTGIVPYEQYF.